A selection of T cell receptor beta chains follows, all from one sample in a study of shared clonotypes between healthy human individuals. Profiling relied on immunoSEQ multiplex PCR, and the TCRdb table lists in-frame clones only, not all of them. The sample has roughly 2.5 million clones; just over 90% are singletons. Sequencing was done on a sample of naive CD4+ T cells sorted from blood. The source is a man between 18 and 35 years old in good health. CDR3s leave out the opening cysteine and the closing phenylalanine or tryptophan. The order of the fields is clone size, J gene, V gene, CDR3 protein. The size entry is marked missing in some rows and otherwise reads once, few, many or a size class.

. TRBJ2-7 TRBV2 ASSRDRGYEQY
. TRBJ1-3 TRBV4-3 ASSLDRYSGNTIY
. TRBJ2-5 TRBV7-2 ASSRLGETQY
. TRBJ2-7 TRBV5-1 ASSLVQGGSYEQY
. TRBJ1-4 TRBV7-9 ASSSWTDSNEKLF
. TRBJ2-7 TRBV25-1 ASSGEGLYEQY
. TRBJ1-1 TRBV4-2 ASSQVPYSAEAF
. TRBJ2-1 TRBV11-2 ASSLGGGLVNEQF
. TRBJ1-4 TRBV5-1 ASQKGGRSKKLF
. TRBJ2-5 TRBV6-5 ASSLAGGETQY
. TRBJ1-2 TRBV18 ASSPDRNYGYT
. TRBJ2-3 TRBV5-1 ASSWGRTGDTDTQY
once TRBJ1-2 TRBV5-1 ASSLRWDDGYT
. TRBJ1-1 TRBV10-2 ASSEQGRTEAF
. TRBJ2-7 TRBV6-1 ATLAGFFSYEQY
. TRBJ2-7 TRBV27 ASSTSGKGEQY
once TRBJ1-6 TRBV19 ASSLGTENSPLH
. TRBJ2-5 TRBV5-1 ASSRKETQY
. TRBJ2-1 TRBV7-2 ASSRGTSIEQF
. TRBJ1-1 TRBV5-1 ASSLMAFNTEAF
. TRBJ2-3 TRBV19 ASTGQKSADTQY
. TRBJ2-1 TRBV5-1 ASSLGDSLNNEQF
. TRBJ2-1 TRBV10-3 AISAGGRAYNEQF
. TRBJ2-3 TRBV9 ASSILTASTDTQY
. TRBJ2-5 TRBV30 AWSVMSGTYQETQY
once TRBJ2-7 TRBV5-1 ASSGDRGHEQY
. TRBJ2-5 TRBV6-1 ASSDGTLMGETQY